The 21 T cell receptor beta chains below all came from one sample that was sequenced in a study of tumor and adjacent non-tumor tissue in lung cancer. A modified ARM-PCR protocol with three rounds of nested PCR amplified TCRbeta. One entry per CDR3 protein, called by TCRdb with MiXCR from the multiplex PCR reads. The table includes approximately 120,000 distinct CDR3 sequences, around 75% detected once. RNA was extracted from bulk tissue without any cell sorting. Sequencing was performed on lung tumor tissue. The receptors here all came from an older woman with non-small cell lung cancer.

This clonotype has only a few counts. Given a much more abundant clone one base away, this may be a read error. V is TRBV5-4 and J is TRBJ1-1; 10 bases are a match to TRBD1. Germline CDR1 and CDR2: SGHNT and YYREEE (reference sequence). The CDR3 covers 15 residues. The CDR3 nucleotides are TGTGTCAGCAGCTTGGGACAGGGGATGAACACTGAAGCTTTCTTT. This gives the protein CVSSLGQGMNTEAFF. Full variable domain (remainder filled in from reference TRBV5-4 and TRBJ1-1): ETGVTQSPTHLIKTRGQQVTLRCSSQSGHNTVSWYQQALGQGPQFIFQYYREEENGRGNFPPRFSGLQFPNYSSELNVNALELDDSALYLCVSSLGQGMNTEAFFGQGTRLTVV.

This chain joins TRBV28 and TRBJ2-5, with D possibly being TRBD2 (5 bases). V was cut by 7 bases and J by 4 bases, with 16 bases left in between. The CDR3 loop spans 14 amino acids. Per germline, CDR1 MDHEN and CDR2 SYDVKM. The CDR3 coding sequence is TGTGCCAGCAATCTCGCTTCAGCGGTAGAGACCCAGTACTTC. As protein: CASNLASAVETQYF.

A word on this clonotype: Compared with germline, one end of the junction differs, possibly owing to a read error. The chain combines TRBV12-3 or TRBV12-4 with TRBJ2-3, with 11 bases identical to TRBD1. This CDR3 is 13 amino acids long. Here the CDR3 DNA reads TGTGTCAGTAGGACAGGGGGCACAGATACTCAGTATTTT. As protein: CVSRTGGTDTQYF.

This rearrangement joins TRBV5-1 to TRBJ2-1; 14 bases fit TRBD2. In germline, CDR1 is SGHRS, CDR2 YFSETQ. V was pared by 4 bases and J by 9 bases, with 6 bases of the junction left unmatched. The CDR3 is 15 residues long. The CDR3 sequence is CASSTGTSGSVEQFF. CDR3 DNA: TGCGCCAGCAGCACAGGGACTAGCGGGAGCGTTGAGCAGTTCTTC. The full variable domain, rest sourced from reference TRBV5-1 and TRBJ2-1, is KAGVTQTPRYLIKTRGQQVTLSCSPISGHRSVSWYQQTPGQGLQFLFEYFSETQRNKGNFPGRFSGRQFSNSRSEMNVSTLELGDSALYLCASSTGTSGSVEQFFGPGTRLTVL.

On this clonotype: Germline and junction disagree at one end, which may indicate a read error. This chain connects TRBV28 to TRBJ2-6; tentatively, D is TRBD2 (6 bases). The V gene's germline CDR1 is MDHEN and CDR2 SYDVKM. The CDR3 length is 17 residues. The CDR3 coding sequence is TGTGCCAGCAGTCCCGGGACTGGCCTCTCTGGGGCCAACGTCCTGACGTTC. Translation: CASSPGTGLSGANVLTF.

In this sample, this clonotype turned up many times. This chain connects TRBV29-1 to TRBJ1-4; possible D gene TRBD1, 5 bases. CDR3 length: 14 residues. Germline values: CDR1 SQVTM, CDR2 ANQGSEA. Trimming removed 4 bases from V and 0 bases from J, with 9 bases in between. CDR3 coding DNA: TGCAGCGTTGCTAGGGGTACAACTAATGAAAAACTGTTTTTT. This sequence encodes CSVARGTTNEKLFF.

This clonotype came up a few times. This chain uses TRBV28 with TRBJ2-5; the D is unclear. This CDR3 has 11 residues. V was shortened by 11 bases and J by 1 base, with 8 bases between the two germline ends. Germline CDR1 is MDHEN and CDR2 is SYDVKM. CDR3 in amino acids: CACQAQETQYF. The CDR3 region has the DNA TGTGCCTGCCAGGCCCAAGAGACCCAGTACTTC.

Details on this clonotype: At one boundary the junction diverges from the germline segment, which might be a read error. The chain has TRBV19 and TRBJ1-6, with D possibly being TRBD1 (5 bases). This CDR3 comprises 13 residues. Germline CDR1 and CDR2: LNHDA and SQIVND (reference sequence). The CDR3 sequence is CASKHRSSSPLHF. In nucleotides, the CDR3 is TGTGCAAGTAAGCACAGGTCGAGTTCACCCCTCCACTTT.

As to this clonotype: This may be a read error: a much more frequent sequence differs by one nucleotide. The chain combines TRBV6-5 with TRBJ1-2, with D possibly matching TRBD1 (5 bases). V was clipped by 5 bases and J by 8 bases, with 21 bases between them. Germline CDR1 is MNHEY and CDR2 is SVGAGI. The length of the CDR3 is 15 residues. CDR3 protein: CASSVKTWGARGYTF. CDR3 sequence (DNA): TGTGCCAGCAGTGTCAAAACATGGGGCGCGAGAGGCTACACCTTC.

The chain combines TRBV9 with TRBJ2-6; D is undetermined. The CDR3 extends over 15 amino acids. CDR1 and CDR2 from the germline V gene are SGDLS and YYNGEE. Trimming took 1 base from V and 2 from J, leaving 7 bases between them. CDR3 residues: CASSVWVPGANVLTF. CDR3 DNA sequence: TGTGCCAGCAGCGTATGGGTCCCTGGGGCCAACGTCCTGACTTTC.

This clonotype showed up just once. This may be a read error: a much more frequent sequence differs by one nucleotide. V usage is TRBV5-6 and J usage is TRBJ1-4; TRBD1 aligns across 9 bases. The CDR3 spans 15 residues. Per germline, CDR1 SGHDT and CDR2 YYEEEE. The CDR3 DNA reads TGTACCAGCAGCAGATACCGGGACAGGGATGAAAAACTGTTTTTT. It encodes CTSSRYRDRDEKLFF. Supplemented by reference TRBV5-6 and TRBJ1-4, the full variable domain reads DAGVTQSPTHLIKTRGQQVTLRCSPKSGHDTVSWYQQALGQGPQFIFQYYEEEERQRGNFPDRFSGHQFPNYSSELNVNALLLGDSALYLCTSSRYRDRDEKLFFGSGTQLSVL.

Worth noting for this clonotype: One end of the junction varies from germline; a read error may be responsible. The chain joins TRBV28 to TRBJ2-1; 9 nucleotides line up with TRBD1. Germline V gene lookup returns CDR1 MDHEN and CDR2 SYDVKM. The CDR3 extends over 16 amino acids. CDR3 DNA sequence: TGTGACAGCAGTCCATCCACAGGGGGCGTAATGTATGAGCACTTCTTC. It yields the protein CDSSPSTGGVMYEHFF.

Comments on this clonotype: Being one base from a much bigger clone, this may be a read error. The chain uses TRBV10-3 and TRBJ1-5; 10 nucleotides agree with TRBD1. CDR1 is ENHRY and CDR2 is SYGVKD in the germline V gene. This CDR3 has 12 amino acids. The DNA of the CDR3 is TGTACCATTGGACAGGGGGGACAGCCCCAGCATTTT. Protein product: CTIGQGGQPQHF.

Remarks on this clonotype: Relative to the germline gene, one junction end is altered; a read error may explain this. V is TRBV20-1 and J is TRBJ1-5; D is undetermined. Per the germline V gene, CDR1 is DFQATT and CDR2 is SNEGSKA (reference sequence). The CDR3 loop spans 14 amino acids. The CDR3: CSAVPGDVNQPQHF. The CDR3 nucleotides read TGCAGTGCTGTACCCGGGGATGTCAATCAGCCCCAGCACTTT.

The gene calls are TRBV29-1 and TRBJ2-3; tentative D call: TRBD2 (6 bases). Trimming removed 8 bases from V and 1 base from J, with 19 bases in between. The CDR3 has 15 residues. The germline gives CDR1 SQVTM, CDR2 ANQGSEA. Written as DNA, the CDR3 is TGCAGCCCATCTCTCCGGGAGAGGGGCACAGATACGCAGTATTTT. Amino acid sequence: CSPSLRERGTDTQYF.

The chain uses TRBV21-1 and TRBJ1-5. TRBV21-1 is reported as a pseudogene. The CDR3 has 13 amino acids. CDR3 nucleotides: TGTGCCAGCAACCAGCATAGCAATCAGCCCCAGCATTTT. Its protein is CASNQHSNQPQHF.

For this clonotype: This likely comes from a read error, as the CDR3 has no conserved phenylalanine or tryptophan at its end. The chain couples TRBV6-5 to TRBJ2-1; 9 positions match TRBD2. Germline V lookup: CDR1 MNHEY, CDR2 SVGAGI. V lost 8 bases and J lost 4; bases outside the gene matches: 9. This CDR3 region has 15 residues. The CDR3 is CASRKLAGVYNEQFL. CDR3 sequence (DNA): TGTGCCAGCCGAAAACTAGCGGGCGTATACAATGAGCAGTTCTTA.

Remarks on this clonotype: A read error is possible here, since a much larger clone lies one base away. The rearrangement joins TRBV20-1 to TRBJ2-7, with D tentatively TRBD1 (6 bases). CDR1 is DFQATT, CDR2 SNEGSKA, per germline (reference sequence). The CDR3 consists of 13 residues. Trimming pared 5 bases from V and 3 bases from J, leaving 14 bases between. The DNA for the CDR3 is TGCAGTGCTGCAGGGGAGACGTACTACGAGCAGTACTTC. It encodes CSAAGETYYEQYF.

Within the sample, this clonotype is medium-sized (0.01 to 0.1%). The J gene is TRBJ1-2, the V gene TRBV20-1; no reliable D call. CDR1 is DFQATT, CDR2 SNEGSKA, per germline (reference sequence). V was cut by 3 bases and J by 8 bases, with 13 bases left in between. The CDR3 totals 12 residues. CDR3 bases: TGCAGTGCTAGCAGTCTGCGTTCCGGCTACACCTTC. This encodes CSASSLRSGYTF.

This clonotype turned up a few times. This may be a read error, as it is one base from a much larger clone. This rearrangement joins TRBV4-3 to TRBJ1-5; D is possibly TRBD1 (5 bases). From germline, CDR1 is LGHNA and CDR2 YSLEER. The CDR3 has 15 residues. The germline V and J ends were trimmed by 0 bases and 8 bases, with 14 bases remaining between them. CDR3 in amino acids: CASSQDFVGGKPQHF. The CDR3 DNA sequence: TGCGCCAGCAGCCAAGATTTTGTGGGGGGTAAGCCCCAGCATTTT.

About this clonotype: The junction differs from germline at one of its ends, possibly a read error. The V and J genes are TRBV6-2 or TRBV6-3 and TRBJ2-2, with D perhaps matching TRBD2 (5 bases). Germline V gene lookup returns CDR1 MNHEY and CDR2 SVGEGT. The CDR3 length is 14 residues. In DNA form, the CDR3 reads TGTGCCAGCAGTAACTCATCAGCGGCCGGGAAGCTGTTTTTT. Translated: CASSNSSAAGKLFF.